This TCR beta chain is drawn from a study of blood T cell repertoires in COVID-19. Whole-study context: Samples of COVID-19 (acute and convalescent) were obtained from the United States, Italy and Spain.

Germline V gives CDR1 MNHEY, CDR2 SVGAGI. This CDR3 is built from 14 residues. The V and J ends lost 10 bases and 7 bases respectively, with 19 bases between them. Clones were sequenced by immunoSEQ multiplex PCR, and TCRdb holds only the in-frame ones, with some missing. The table records about 86,000 clones, about 87% of them present only once. Specimen: peripheral blood. The chain couples TRBV6-5 to TRBJ1-4, with TRBD1 as a possible D gene (5 bases). The source is a human donor in a cohort sampled during active COVID-19. The CDR3 loop is CAIKAGVKGEKLFF. CDR3 bases: TGTGCCATCAAAGCGGGGGTGAAGGGTGAAAAACTGTTTTTT.